This TCR beta chain was documented in a study of human T cells and chemical hapten exposure. From the RACE reads, TCRdb called clonotypes with MiXCR, one entry per CDR3 protein. The profile shows tens of thousands of distinct CDR3 sequences, approximately 9% of them singletons. From germline, CDR1 is LNHNV and CDR2 YYDKDF (reference sequence). The CDR3 covers 16 residues. Worth noting for this clonotype: This may arise from a read error, as a much more abundant clone is one base away.

The time point is: healthy volunteer bleed at 2 weeks. Whole blood that had not been fractionated was the source of extracted total RNA. Source material: whole blood. The TCR was taken from a female donor in good health. Some clones in this sample may be carry-over from other donors' samples. The rearrangement links TRBV15 to TRBJ2-6; D is uncertain. This CDR3 reads CATSRDSSSGTNVLTF. In nucleotides, the CDR3 is TGTGCCACCAGCAGAGATTCGAGCTCTGGGACCAACGTCCTGACTTTC.